The following is a TCR beta chain sequence with its context. Its specificity is unknown. The V end lost 9 bases, the J end lost 7 bases, and 12 bases lay between the germline ends. This CDR3 comprises 12 residues. Germline V gene lookup returns CDR1 SNHLY and CDR2 FYNNEI. Both 60 Vbeta primers and 13 Jbeta primers went into the PCR. TCRdb's table, derived via immunoSEQ multiplex PCR, lists solely in-frame clones and lacks some. The sample table includes 100,000 to 150,000 clones. The entry originates in a study of cytomegalovirus exposure and HLA in healthy donors. Findings and caveats of the study: Reported findings show TCR beta sequences accurately forecast HLA-A and HLA-B alleles in most subjects.

The TCR originated in a woman between 40 and 55 years old in good health and CMV-seropositive. Specimen: PBMCs. The chain couples TRBV2 to TRBJ2-2; TRBD1 is a possible D gene (5 bases). The CDR3 reads CARAAGYGELFF. Here the CDR3 DNA reads TGTGCCAGGGCAGCAGGGTACGGGGAGCTGTTTTTT.